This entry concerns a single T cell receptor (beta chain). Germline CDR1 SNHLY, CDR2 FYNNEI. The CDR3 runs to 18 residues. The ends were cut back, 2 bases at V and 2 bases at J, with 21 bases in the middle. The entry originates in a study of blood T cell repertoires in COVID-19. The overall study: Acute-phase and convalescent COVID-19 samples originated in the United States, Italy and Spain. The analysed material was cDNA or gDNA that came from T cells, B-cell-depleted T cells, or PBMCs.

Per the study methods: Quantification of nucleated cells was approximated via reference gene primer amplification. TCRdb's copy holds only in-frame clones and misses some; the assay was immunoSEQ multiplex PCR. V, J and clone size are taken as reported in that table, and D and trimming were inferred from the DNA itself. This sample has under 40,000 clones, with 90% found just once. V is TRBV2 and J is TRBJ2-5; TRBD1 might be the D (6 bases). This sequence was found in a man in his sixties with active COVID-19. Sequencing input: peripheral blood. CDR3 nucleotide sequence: TGTGCCAGCAGTGAATGGGGATGGGCAGAGGGGGATCAAGAGACCCAGTACTTC. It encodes CASSEWGWAEGDQETQYF.